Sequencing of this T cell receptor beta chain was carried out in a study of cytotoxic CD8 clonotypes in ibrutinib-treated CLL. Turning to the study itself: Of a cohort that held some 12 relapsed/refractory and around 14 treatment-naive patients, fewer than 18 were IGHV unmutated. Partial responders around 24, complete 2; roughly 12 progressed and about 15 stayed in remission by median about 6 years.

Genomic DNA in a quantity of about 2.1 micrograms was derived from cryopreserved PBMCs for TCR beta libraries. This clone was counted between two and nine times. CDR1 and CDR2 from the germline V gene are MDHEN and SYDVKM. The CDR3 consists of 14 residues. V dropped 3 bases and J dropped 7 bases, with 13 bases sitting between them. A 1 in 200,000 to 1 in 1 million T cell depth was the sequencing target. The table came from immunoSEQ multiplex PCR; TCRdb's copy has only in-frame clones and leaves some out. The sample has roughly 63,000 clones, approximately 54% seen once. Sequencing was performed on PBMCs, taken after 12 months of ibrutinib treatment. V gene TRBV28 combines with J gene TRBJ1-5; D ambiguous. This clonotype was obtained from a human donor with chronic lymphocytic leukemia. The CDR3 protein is CASSFVLRNQPQHF. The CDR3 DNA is TGTGCCAGCAGTTTTGTGTTAAGGAACCAGCCCCAGCATTTT.